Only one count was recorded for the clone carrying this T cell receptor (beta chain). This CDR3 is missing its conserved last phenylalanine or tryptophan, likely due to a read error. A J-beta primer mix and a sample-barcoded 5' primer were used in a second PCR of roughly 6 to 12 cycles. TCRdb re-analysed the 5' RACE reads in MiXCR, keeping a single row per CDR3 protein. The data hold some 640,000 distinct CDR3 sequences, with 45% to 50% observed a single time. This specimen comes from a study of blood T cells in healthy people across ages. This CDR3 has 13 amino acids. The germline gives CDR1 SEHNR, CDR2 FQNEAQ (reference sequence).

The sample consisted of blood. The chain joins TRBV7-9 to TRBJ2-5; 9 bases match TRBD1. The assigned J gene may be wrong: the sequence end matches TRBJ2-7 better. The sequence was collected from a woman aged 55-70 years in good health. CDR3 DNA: TGTGCCAGCAGCGGGACAGGGTTGGCCGAGCAGTACTTG. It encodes CASSGTGLAEQYL.